The rows below give T cell receptor beta chains drawn from one sample of a study of cytomegalovirus exposure and HLA in healthy donors. The repertoire was sequenced with immunoSEQ multiplex PCR; TCRdb's copy has only in-frame clones and lacks some. Among under 140,000 clones listed, around three quarters were seen once. The sample comprised PBMCs. The receptors derive from a woman aged 25-40 years in good health and CMV-seronegative. The CDR3 runs from the conserved cysteine through the conserved F or W. D genes are given only for firm matches. Clone size is shown for a subset of rows, as once, few, many or a class of expanded clone.

CDR3 protein: CASRGGQGNTEAFF
CDR3 DNA: TGTGCCAGCAGGGGTGGACAGGGTAACACTGAAGCTTTCTTT
J gene: TRBJ1-1
V gene: TRBV11-2
clone size: -
D gene: TRBD1

CDR3 protein: CASSQVTGYGYTF
CDR3 DNA: TGCGCCAGCAGCCAAGTTACAGGCTATGGCTACACCTTC
J gene: TRBJ1-2
V gene: TRBV4-1
clone size: few
D gene: -

CDR3 protein: CASSQVLSSYNSPLHF
CDR3 DNA: TGCGCCAGCAGCCAAGTTCTTAGCTCCTATAATTCACCCCTCCACTTT
J gene: TRBJ1-6
V gene: TRBV4-1
clone size: -
D gene: -

CDR3 protein: CASRTASGGSYEQYF
CDR3 DNA: TGTGCCAGCAGAACGGCTAGCGGGGGCTCCTACGAGCAGTACTTC
J gene: TRBJ2-7
V gene: TRBV28
clone size: -
D gene: TRBD2

CDR3 protein: CASSLPTGGGEKLFF
CDR3 DNA: TGTGCCAGCAGTTTACCAACAGGGGGCGGTGAAAAACTGTTTTTT
J gene: TRBJ1-4
V gene: TRBV28
clone size: -
D gene: TRBD1

CDR3 protein: CASSLGQGWDQPQHF
CDR3 DNA: TGTGCCAGCAGCTTAGGTCAGGGGTGGGATCAGCCCCAGCATTTT
J gene: TRBJ1-5
V gene: TRBV7-9
clone size: -
D gene: -

CDR3 protein: CAISDETGPNQPQHF
CDR3 DNA: TGTGCCATCAGTGACGAGACAGGCCCCAATCAGCCCCAGCATTTT
J gene: TRBJ1-5
V gene: TRBV10-3
clone size: once
D gene: -

CDR3 protein: CASSLRLAGTDTQYF
CDR3 DNA: TGCGCCAGCAGCTTGCGGCTAGCGGGCACAGATACGCAGTATTTT
J gene: TRBJ2-3
V gene: TRBV5-1
clone size: once
D gene: TRBD2

CDR3 protein: CASSVDGGDYEQYF
CDR3 DNA: TGTGCCAGCAGCGTAGACGGCGGGGACTACGAGCAGTACTTC
J gene: TRBJ2-7
V gene: TRBV9
clone size: -
D gene: -

CDR3 protein: CSAESGNTIYF
CDR3 DNA: TGCAGTGCTGAGTCAGGAAACACCATATATTTT
J gene: TRBJ1-3
V gene: TRBV20-1
clone size: once
D gene: -

CDR3 protein: CASSRGGVEKLFF
CDR3 DNA: TGTGCCAGCAGCCGGGGGGGGGTAGAAAAACTGTTTTTT
J gene: TRBJ1-4
V gene: TRBV7-9
clone size: -
D gene: -

CDR3 protein: CAWSAPQLYNRGKRGYTF
CDR3 DNA: TGTGCCTGGAGTGCACCACAACTATACAACAGGGGGAAGAGGGGCTACACCTTC
J gene: TRBJ1-2
V gene: TRBV30
clone size: -
D gene: TRBD1

CDR3 protein: CASSTATGVNTEAFF
CDR3 DNA: TGCGCCAGCTCGACGGCGACAGGAGTAAACACTGAAGCTTTCTTT
J gene: TRBJ1-1
V gene: TRBV5-1
clone size: -
D gene: -

CDR3 protein: CASGSTGANNSPLHF
CDR3 DNA: TGTGCCAGCGGCTCGACAGGGGCTAATAATTCACCCCTCCACTTT
J gene: TRBJ1-6
V gene: TRBV6-5
clone size: -
D gene: TRBD1

CDR3 protein: CASSPNPGSSYEQYF
CDR3 DNA: TGCGCCAGCAGCCCCAATCCAGGGTCCTCCTACGAGCAGTACTTC
J gene: TRBJ2-7
V gene: TRBV4-1
clone size: -
D gene: -

CDR3 protein: CASSHPGLAGGSYNEQFF
CDR3 DNA: TGTGCCAGCAGCCATCCGGGACTAGCGGGTGGTTCCTACAATGAGCAGTTCTTC
J gene: TRBJ2-1
V gene: TRBV7-4
clone size: -
D gene: TRBD2

CDR3 protein: CTPTSGYEQYF
CDR3 DNA: TGCACCCCGACTAGCGGCTACGAGCAGTACTTC
J gene: TRBJ2-7
V gene: TRBV20-1
clone size: -
D gene: TRBD2

CDR3 protein: CASSQDRGQETQYF
CDR3 DNA: TGTGCCAGCAGCCAGGACAGGGGACAAGAGACCCAGTACTTC
J gene: TRBJ2-5
V gene: TRBV7-2
clone size: -
D gene: TRBD1

CDR3 protein: CASSLYINQPQHF
CDR3 DNA: TGCGCCAGCAGCCTATATATCAATCAGCCCCAGCATTTT
J gene: TRBJ1-5
V gene: TRBV4-1
clone size: -
D gene: -

CDR3 protein: CASSLAGEGIQPQHF
CDR3 DNA: TGTGCCAGCAGCTTAGCAGGGGAAGGGATTCAGCCCCAGCATTTT
J gene: TRBJ1-5
V gene: TRBV11-2
clone size: -
D gene: -

CDR3 protein: CASSLGGAPGELFF
CDR3 DNA: TGTGCCAGCAGTTTAGGGGGGGCTCCCGGGGAGCTGTTTTTT
J gene: TRBJ2-2
V gene: TRBV28
clone size: -
D gene: -

CDR3 protein: CASSPTRDRGDLLWSNYGYTF
CDR3 DNA: TGCGCCAGCAGCCCCACCCGGGACAGGGGGGACTTGTTGTGGTCTAACTATGGCTACACCTTC
J gene: TRBJ1-2
V gene: TRBV4-1
clone size: once
D gene: TRBD1

CDR3 protein: CASSLSWAGGNANTGELFF
CDR3 DNA: TGTGCCAGCAGCTTAAGTTGGGCAGGGGGAAACGCGAACACCGGGGAGCTGTTTTTT
J gene: TRBJ2-2
V gene: TRBV7-2
clone size: -
D gene: TRBD1

CDR3 protein: CASSLTGELFF
CDR3 DNA: TGTGCCAGCAGTCTTACCGGGGAGCTGTTTTTT
J gene: TRBJ2-2
V gene: TRBV28
clone size: -
D gene: -

CDR3 protein: CASSYISGGAGELFF
CDR3 DNA: TGTGCCAGCAGTTACATAAGCGGGGGCGCAGGGGAGCTGTTTTTT
J gene: TRBJ2-2
V gene: TRBV6-5
clone size: few
D gene: TRBD2

CDR3 protein: CASSVLGLADNNEQFF
CDR3 DNA: TGTGCCAGCAGCGTACTTGGACTAGCGGATAACAATGAGCAGTTCTTC
J gene: TRBJ2-1
V gene: TRBV9
clone size: -
D gene: TRBD2

CDR3 protein: CASSSNRGRLAQHF
CDR3 DNA: TGTGCCAGCAGTAGTAACAGGGGACGGTTGGCCCAGCATTTT
J gene: TRBJ1-5
V gene: TRBV27
clone size: -
D gene: TRBD1

CDR3 protein: CASSYSGSSYEQYF
CDR3 DNA: TGTGCCAGCAGCTATAGCGGGAGCTCCTACGAGCAGTACTTC
J gene: TRBJ2-7
V gene: TRBV14
clone size: -
D gene: TRBD2

CDR3 protein: CASSLDEKVAGGTQYF
CDR3 DNA: TGTGCCAGCAGCTTGGATGAGAAGGTAGCGGGTGGTACGCAGTATTTT
J gene: TRBJ2-3
V gene: TRBV7-9
clone size: -
D gene: TRBD2

CDR3 protein: CASSKTSGVNQETQYF
CDR3 DNA: TGTGCCAGCAGCAAGACTAGCGGGGTGAACCAAGAGACCCAGTACTTC
J gene: TRBJ2-5
V gene: TRBV6-6
clone size: -
D gene: TRBD2

CDR3 protein: CASSLRPGALYEQYF
CDR3 DNA: TGTGCCAGCAGCTTAAGGCCAGGGGCCCTCTACGAGCAGTACTTC
J gene: TRBJ2-7
V gene: TRBV7-2
clone size: -
D gene: -

CDR3 protein: CASSQFTSGRASPYEQYF
CDR3 DNA: TGCGCCAGCAGCCAATTTACTAGCGGGAGGGCCTCTCCCTACGAGCAGTACTTC
J gene: TRBJ2-7
V gene: TRBV4-3
clone size: -
D gene: TRBD2

CDR3 protein: CASSVERGGLYGYTF
CDR3 DNA: TGTGCCAGCAGCGTAGAGCGGGGGGGACTGTATGGCTACACCTTC
J gene: TRBJ1-2
V gene: TRBV9
clone size: -
D gene: -

CDR3 protein: CASSRGTVGEQFF
CDR3 DNA: TGTGCCAGCAGCCGCGGGACAGTTGGTGAGCAGTTCTTC
J gene: TRBJ2-1
V gene: TRBV7-7
clone size: -
D gene: -

CDR3 protein: CATSMADEKLFF
CDR3 DNA: TGTGCCACCAGCATGGCGGATGAAAAACTGTTTTTT
J gene: TRBJ1-4
V gene: TRBV15
clone size: -
D gene: -

CDR3 protein: CASSLGTLNTGELFF
CDR3 DNA: TGTGCCAGCAGCTTGGGGACACTGAACACCGGGGAGCTGTTTTTT
J gene: TRBJ2-2
V gene: TRBV7-6
clone size: once
D gene: -

CDR3 protein: CASSFTGGQETQYF
CDR3 DNA: TGTGCCAGCAGCTTTACAGGGGGACAAGAGACCCAGTACTTC
J gene: TRBJ2-5
V gene: TRBV5-5
clone size: -
D gene: TRBD1

CDR3 protein: CASRHSGTGGYTF
CDR3 DNA: TGTGCCAGCAGACATTCCGGGACAGGTGGCTACACCTTC
J gene: TRBJ1-2
V gene: TRBV14
clone size: once
D gene: TRBD1

CDR3 protein: CASSYDRNYGYTF
CDR3 DNA: TGTGCCAGCAGTTACGACAGGAACTATGGCTACACCTTC
J gene: TRBJ1-2
V gene: TRBV6-5
clone size: -
D gene: -

CDR3 protein: CASKDGSSYNEQFF
CDR3 DNA: TGTGCCAGCAAGGATGGGAGCTCCTACAATGAGCAGTTCTTC
J gene: TRBJ2-1
V gene: TRBV28
clone size: -
D gene: -